The rows below give T cell receptor beta chains drawn from one sample of a study of blood T cell repertoires in COVID-19. Repertoires were generated with immunoSEQ multiplex PCR, while TCRdb's copy carries only in-frame clones and drops some. The sample shows about 200,000 clones, roughly 82% of them seen only once. Source material: peripheral blood. These receptors originate from a human donor in a cohort sampled during active COVID-19. CDR3s include the opening cysteine and the closing phenylalanine or tryptophan. Fields, in order: J gene, V gene, CDR3 protein.

j_gene: TRBJ2-1
v_gene: TRBV19
CDR3aa: CASEGGEQFF

j_gene: TRBJ2-1
v_gene: TRBV6-5
CDR3aa: CRSSGNYNEQFF

j_gene: TRBJ2-7
v_gene: TRBV5-1
CDR3aa: CASSPQGYEQYF

j_gene: TRBJ2-5
v_gene: TRBV30
CDR3aa: CAWSVARDWYQETQYF

j_gene: TRBJ2-3
v_gene: TRBV27
CDR3aa: CASSLFLGDTDTQYF

j_gene: TRBJ1-1
v_gene: TRBV6-5
CDR3aa: CASSSWTGNTEAFF

j_gene: TRBJ2-7
v_gene: TRBV18
CDR3aa: CASSLSSYEQYF

j_gene: TRBJ2-5
v_gene: TRBV28
CDR3aa: CASSFGGGGAETQYF

j_gene: TRBJ2-7
v_gene: TRBV12-3/TRBV12-4
CDR3aa: CASSSPRSYEQYF

j_gene: TRBJ1-2
v_gene: TRBV11-2
CDR3aa: CASSLYLGTVYGYTF

j_gene: TRBJ2-1
v_gene: TRBV19
CDR3aa: CASSLTLDRVSYNEQFF

j_gene: TRBJ2-1
v_gene: TRBV19
CDR3aa: CASSIQVGSYNEQFF

j_gene: TRBJ1-1
v_gene: TRBV28
CDR3aa: CASSSLPTGGDPEAFF

j_gene: TRBJ1-6
v_gene: TRBV19
CDR3aa: CASRSNTGWYNSPLHF

j_gene: TRBJ2-1
v_gene: TRBV28
CDR3aa: CARGGYPYNEQFF

j_gene: TRBJ2-3
v_gene: TRBV30
CDR3aa: CAWSSLAGRPTDTQYF